The entry that follows covers one T cell receptor (beta chain) sequence. The data were obtained in a study of blood T cell repertoires in COVID-19. The overall study: Researchers got acute and convalescent COVID-19 samples from the United States, Italy and Spain. In each case, the material was cDNA or gDNA derived from T cells, B-cell-depleted T cells, or PBMCs.

Germline loops: CDR1 SNHLY, CDR2 FYNNEI. V dropped 5 bases and J dropped 3; count of bases not matched to a gene: 9. This CDR3 comprises 16 residues. Original handling: Counts of nucleated cells, estimated from reference gene primer amplification, were obtained. The method was immunoSEQ multiplex PCR; TCRdb's version includes in-frame clones alone and lacks a portion of them. V, J and clone size are those of that table, while D and trimming were read from the DNA. The sample holds around 260,000 clones, around 90% seen once. The chain has TRBV2 and TRBJ2-2, with 7 nucleotides matching TRBD1. The sequencing input was peripheral blood. This receptor was taken from a human donor in a cohort sampled during active COVID-19. The CDR3 nucleotides are TGTGCCAGCAGTCTGAGGGGGCAGACAGACACCGGGGAGCTGTTTTTT. The encoded protein is CASSLRGQTDTGELFF.